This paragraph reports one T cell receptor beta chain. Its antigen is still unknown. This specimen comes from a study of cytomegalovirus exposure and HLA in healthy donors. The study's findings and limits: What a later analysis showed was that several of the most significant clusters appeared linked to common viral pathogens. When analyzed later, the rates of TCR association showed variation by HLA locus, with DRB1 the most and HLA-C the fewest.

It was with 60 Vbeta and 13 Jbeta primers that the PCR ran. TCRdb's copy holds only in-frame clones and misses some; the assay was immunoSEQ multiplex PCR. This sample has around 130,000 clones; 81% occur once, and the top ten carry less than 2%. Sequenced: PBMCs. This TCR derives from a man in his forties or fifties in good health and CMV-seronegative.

CDR3 in amino acids: CASSSRTGGRGWFEAFF. Here the CDR3 DNA reads TGTGCCAGCAGCTCTCGGACAGGGGGAAGGGGTTGGTTTGAAGCTTTCTTT. The chain couples TRBV5-4 to TRBJ1-1, with 10 positions matching TRBD1. Germline V gene data show CDR1 as SGHNT and CDR2 as YYREEE (reference sequence). This CDR3 comprises 17 residues. V lost 3 bases, J lost 7 bases, and 15 bases stayed unmatched.